This record concerns one TCR beta chain sequence. TCRdb reprocessed the 5' RACE reads and stores each CDR3 protein as one record, lacking DNA. This sample's table reports almost 450,000 distinct CDR3 sequences. The CDR3 sequence is 17 residues long. The data are from a study of T cells expressing NK-cell markers. The sequence was obtained from a woman aged 18-70 years in good health. Sequencing input: blood T cells: a sorted CD56 or NKG2C T cell subset, CD4+ or CD8+ T cells, or bulk PBMC T cells (not recorded which). The chain has TRBV21-1 and TRBJ2-3; TCRdb's D call, TRBD1, is unchecked because there is no DNA. TRBV21-1 is reported as a pseudogene. The CDR3: CASSPPSRATSTDTQYF.